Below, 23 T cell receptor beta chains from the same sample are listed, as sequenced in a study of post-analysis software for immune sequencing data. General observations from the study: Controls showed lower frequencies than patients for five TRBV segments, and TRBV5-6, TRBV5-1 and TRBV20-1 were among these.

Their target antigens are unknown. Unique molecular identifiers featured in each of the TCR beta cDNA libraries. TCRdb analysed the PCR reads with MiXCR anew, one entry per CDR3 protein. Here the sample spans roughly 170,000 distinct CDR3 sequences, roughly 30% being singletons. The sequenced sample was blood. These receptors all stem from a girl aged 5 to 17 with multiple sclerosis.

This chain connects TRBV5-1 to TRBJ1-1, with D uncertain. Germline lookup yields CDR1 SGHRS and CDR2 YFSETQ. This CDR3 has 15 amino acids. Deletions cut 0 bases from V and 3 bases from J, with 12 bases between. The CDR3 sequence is CASSLEWGGDTEAFF. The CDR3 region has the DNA TGCGCCAGCAGCTTGGAGTGGGGTGGGGACACTGAAGCTTTCTTT. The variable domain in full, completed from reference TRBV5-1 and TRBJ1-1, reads KAGVTQTPRYLIKTRGQQVTLSCSPISGHRSVSWYQQTPGQGLQFLFEYFSETQRNKGNFPGRFSGRQFSNSRSEMNVSTLELGDSALYLCASSLEWGGDTEAFFGQGTRLTVV.

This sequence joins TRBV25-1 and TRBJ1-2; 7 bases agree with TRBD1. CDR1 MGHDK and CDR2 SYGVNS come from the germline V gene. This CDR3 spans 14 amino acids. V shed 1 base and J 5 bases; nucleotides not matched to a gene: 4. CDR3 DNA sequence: TGTGCCAGCAGTGAATCTCGACAGGGATATGGCTACACCTTC. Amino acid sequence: CASSESRQGYGYTF.

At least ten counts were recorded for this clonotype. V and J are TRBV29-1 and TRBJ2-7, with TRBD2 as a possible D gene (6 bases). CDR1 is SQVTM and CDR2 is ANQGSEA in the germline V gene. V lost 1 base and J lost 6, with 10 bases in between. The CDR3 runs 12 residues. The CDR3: CSVEAGGTEQYF. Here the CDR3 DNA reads TGCAGCGTTGAAGCCGGAGGGACCGAGCAGTACTTC.

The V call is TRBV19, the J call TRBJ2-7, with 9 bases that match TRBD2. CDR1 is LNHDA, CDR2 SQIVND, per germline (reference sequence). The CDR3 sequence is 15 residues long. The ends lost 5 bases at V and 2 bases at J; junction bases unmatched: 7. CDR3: CASSVLAGNTYEQYF. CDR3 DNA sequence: TGTGCCAGTAGTGTCCTAGCGGGGAACACCTACGAGCAGTACTTC.

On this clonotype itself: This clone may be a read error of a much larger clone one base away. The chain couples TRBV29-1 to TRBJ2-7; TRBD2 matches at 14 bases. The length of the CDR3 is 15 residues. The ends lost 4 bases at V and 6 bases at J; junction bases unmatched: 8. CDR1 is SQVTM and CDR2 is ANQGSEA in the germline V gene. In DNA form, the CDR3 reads TGCAGCGTTGGACTAGCGGGAGGGTCTCGGTTCGAGCAGTACTTC. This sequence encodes CSVGLAGGSRFEQYF.

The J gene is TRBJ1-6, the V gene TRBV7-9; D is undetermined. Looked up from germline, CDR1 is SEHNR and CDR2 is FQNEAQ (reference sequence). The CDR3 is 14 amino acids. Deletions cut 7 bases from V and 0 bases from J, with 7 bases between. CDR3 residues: CASNSDSYNSPLHF. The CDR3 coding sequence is TGTGCCAGCAATTCGGACTCCTATAATTCACCCCTCCACTTT.

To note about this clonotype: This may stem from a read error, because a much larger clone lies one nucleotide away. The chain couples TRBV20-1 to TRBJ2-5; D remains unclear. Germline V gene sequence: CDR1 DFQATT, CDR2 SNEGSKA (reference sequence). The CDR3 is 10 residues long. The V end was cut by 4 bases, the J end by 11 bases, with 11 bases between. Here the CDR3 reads CSAKGNEQYF. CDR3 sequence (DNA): TGCAGTGCTAAGGGCAATGAGCAGTACTTC.

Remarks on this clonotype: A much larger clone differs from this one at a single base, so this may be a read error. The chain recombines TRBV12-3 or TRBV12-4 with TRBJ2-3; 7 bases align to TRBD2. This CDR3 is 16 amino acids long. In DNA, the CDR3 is TGTGCCAGCAGTTTGGGGGGGAGCACTAGCACAGATGCGCAGTATTTT. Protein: CASSLGGSTSTDAQYF.

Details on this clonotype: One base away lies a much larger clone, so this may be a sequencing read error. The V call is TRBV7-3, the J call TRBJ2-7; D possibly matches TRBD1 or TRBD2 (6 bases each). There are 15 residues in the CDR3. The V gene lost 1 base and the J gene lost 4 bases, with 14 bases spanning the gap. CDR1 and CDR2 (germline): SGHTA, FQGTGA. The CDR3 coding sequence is TGTGCCAGCAGCTTAAGCCAGGGGACTCAATACGAGCAGTACTTC. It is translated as CASSLSQGTQYEQYF.

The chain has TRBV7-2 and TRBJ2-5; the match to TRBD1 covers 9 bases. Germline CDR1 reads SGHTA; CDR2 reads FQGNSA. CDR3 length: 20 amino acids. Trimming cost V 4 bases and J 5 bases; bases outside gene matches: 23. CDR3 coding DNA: TGTGCCAGCAGCTCCTCGGGGAACGGGGTGGGACAGGGCCCATTGGAGACCCAGTACTTC. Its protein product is CASSSSGNGVGQGPLETQYF.

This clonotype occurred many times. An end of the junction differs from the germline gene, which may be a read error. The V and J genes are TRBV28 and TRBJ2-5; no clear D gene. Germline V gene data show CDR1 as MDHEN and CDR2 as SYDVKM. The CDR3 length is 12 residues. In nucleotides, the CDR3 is TGCGCCAGCAGCTTGTACCAAGAGACCCAGTACTTC. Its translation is CASSLYQETQYF.

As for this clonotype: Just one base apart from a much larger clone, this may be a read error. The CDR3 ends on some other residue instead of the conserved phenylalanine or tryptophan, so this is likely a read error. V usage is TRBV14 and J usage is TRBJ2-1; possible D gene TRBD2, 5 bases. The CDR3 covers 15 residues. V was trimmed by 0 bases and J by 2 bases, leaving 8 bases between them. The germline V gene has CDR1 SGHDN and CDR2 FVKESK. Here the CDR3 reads CASSQERAAYNEQFI. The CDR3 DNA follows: TGTGCCAGCAGCCAAGAAAGAGCGGCCTACAATGAGCAGTTCATC.

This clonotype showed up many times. The CDR3 loop is CASSWTSGRGEQYF. The CDR3 nucleotides read TGTGCCAGCAGCTGGACTAGCGGGCGCGGCGAGCAGTACTTC. The chain joins TRBV5-6 to TRBJ2-7, with 11 positions matching TRBD2. The V segment lost 3 bases and the J segment 6 bases; nucleotides outside the gene matches: 5. Germline CDR1 is SGHDT and CDR2 is YYEEEE. There are 14 residues in the CDR3.

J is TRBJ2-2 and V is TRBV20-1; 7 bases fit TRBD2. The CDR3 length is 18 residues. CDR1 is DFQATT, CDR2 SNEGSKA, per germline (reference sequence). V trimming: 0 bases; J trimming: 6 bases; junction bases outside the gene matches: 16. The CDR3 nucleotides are TGCAGTGCTAGAGATCCGTTGGCGGGAGAGGTGGGCCCCGGGGAGCTGTTTTTT. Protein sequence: CSARDPLAGEVGPGELFF.

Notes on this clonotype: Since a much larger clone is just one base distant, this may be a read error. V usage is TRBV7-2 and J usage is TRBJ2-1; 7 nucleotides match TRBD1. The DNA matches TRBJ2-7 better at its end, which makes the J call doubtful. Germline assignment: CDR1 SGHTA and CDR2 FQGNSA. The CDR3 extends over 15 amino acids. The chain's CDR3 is CASSFRDSPYNEQYF. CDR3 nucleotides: TGTGCCAGCAGCTTCCGGGACAGTCCCTACAATGAGCAGTACTTC.

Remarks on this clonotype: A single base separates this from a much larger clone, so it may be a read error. The CDR3 spells CSVWVGADYGYTF. The CDR3 bases are TGCAGTGTCTGGGTCGGTGCTGACTATGGCTACACCTTC. This rearrangement joins TRBV20-1 to TRBJ1-2, with no clear D. Trimming stripped 7 bases from V and 3 bases from J, with 15 bases between. Germline CDR1 and CDR2: DFQATT and SNEGSKA (reference sequence). CDR3 length: 13 residues.

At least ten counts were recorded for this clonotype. The CDR3 nucleotides read TGTGCCACCAGCAGAGATAGGACGGCAGATACGCAGTATTTT. This translates into CATSRDRTADTQYF. V is TRBV15 and J is TRBJ2-3; D unclear. Germline CDR1 and CDR2: LNHNV and YYDKDF (reference sequence). This CDR3 has 14 amino acids. V lost 0 bases and J 4 bases, leaving 8 bases between the germline ends.

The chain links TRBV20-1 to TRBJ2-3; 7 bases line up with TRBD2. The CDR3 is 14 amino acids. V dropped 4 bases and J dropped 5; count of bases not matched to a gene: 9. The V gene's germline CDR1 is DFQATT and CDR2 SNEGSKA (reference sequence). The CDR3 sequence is CSAIGGGPVDTQYF. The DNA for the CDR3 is TGCAGTGCTATCGGGGGAGGGCCGGTAGATACGCAGTATTTT.

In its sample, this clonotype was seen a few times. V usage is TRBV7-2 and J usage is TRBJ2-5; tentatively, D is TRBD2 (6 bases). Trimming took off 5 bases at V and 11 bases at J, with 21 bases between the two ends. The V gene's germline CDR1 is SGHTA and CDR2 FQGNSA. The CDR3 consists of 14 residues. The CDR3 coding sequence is TGTGCCAGCAGCCGCACTAGCTCTGGGGGTGAGCAGTACTTC. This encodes CASSRTSSGGEQYF.

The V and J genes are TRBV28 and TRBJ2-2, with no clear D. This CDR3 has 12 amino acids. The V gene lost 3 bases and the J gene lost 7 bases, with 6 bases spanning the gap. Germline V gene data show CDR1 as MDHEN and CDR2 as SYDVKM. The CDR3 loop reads CASSFRGGELFF. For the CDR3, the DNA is TGTGCCAGCAGTTTCCGCGGCGGGGAGCTGTTTTTT. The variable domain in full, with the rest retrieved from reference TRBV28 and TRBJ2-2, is DVKVTQSSRYLVKRTGEKVFLECVQDMDHENMFWYRQDPGLGLRLIYFSYDVKMKEKGDIPEGYSVSREKKERFSLILESASTNQTSMYLCASSFRGGELFFGEGSRLTVL.

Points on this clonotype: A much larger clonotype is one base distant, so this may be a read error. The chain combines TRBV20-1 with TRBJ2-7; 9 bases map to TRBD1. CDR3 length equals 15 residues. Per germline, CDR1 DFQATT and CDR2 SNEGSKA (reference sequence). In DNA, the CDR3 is TGCAGTGTTAGAGGGACAGGGCCTCCCTACTACGAGCAGTACTTC. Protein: CSVRGTGPPYYEQYF.

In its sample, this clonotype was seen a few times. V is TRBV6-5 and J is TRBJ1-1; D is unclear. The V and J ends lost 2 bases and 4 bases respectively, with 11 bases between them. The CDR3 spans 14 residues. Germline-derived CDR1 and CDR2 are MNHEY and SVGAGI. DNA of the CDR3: TGTGCCAGCAGTTACGGGGAGACGAGCACTGAAGCTTTCTTT. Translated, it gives CASSYGETSTEAFF.

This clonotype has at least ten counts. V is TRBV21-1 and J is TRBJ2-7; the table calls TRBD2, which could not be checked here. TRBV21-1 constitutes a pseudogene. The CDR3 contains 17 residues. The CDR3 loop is CASSKLYGGSGSYEQYF. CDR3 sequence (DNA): TGTGCCAGCAGCAAATTATACGGCGGGAGCGGATCCTACGAGCAGTACTTC.